A selection of T cell receptor beta chains follows, all from one sample in a study of blood T cell repertoires in COVID-19. Assay: immunoSEQ multiplex PCR; the TCRdb copy retains only in-frame clones and omits some. The sample contains 150,000 to 200,000 clones, more than 75% of which appear only once. Sequences were obtained from peripheral blood. The receptors originated from a man aged 18 to 30 with active or convalescent COVID-19. CDR3s include the opening cysteine and the closing phenylalanine or tryptophan. D genes are given only for firm matches. The listing skips clone size in some rows; elsewhere it reads once, few, many or a size class.

clone size	J gene	V gene	D gene	CDR3 protein	CDR3 DNA
NA	TRBJ2-1	TRBV7-2	NA	CASSLGLVYNEQFF	TGTGCCAGCAGCTTAGGGCTAGTATACAATGAGCAGTTCTTC
NA	TRBJ1-1	TRBV3-1/TRBV3-2	TRBD1	CASSQGTGLMNTEAFF	TGTGCCAGCAGCCAGGGGACAGGGCTTATGAACACTGAAGCTTTCTTT
NA	TRBJ2-1	TRBV30	NA	CAWKRASPIRLDEQFF	TGTGCCTGGAAAAGAGCGTCTCCGATAAGGTTGGATGAGCAGTTCTTC
NA	TRBJ1-3	TRBV5-6	NA	CASSPYGGYSGNTIYF	TGTGCCAGCAGCCCGTATGGGGGGTACTCTGGAAACACCATATATTTT
NA	TRBJ2-1	TRBV5-1	NA	CASRGRGVSYNEQFF	TGCGCCAGCAGAGGGCGGGGAGTTTCCTACAATGAGCAGTTCTTC
NA	TRBJ1-6	TRBV3-1/TRBV3-2	TRBD1	CASRKTGEGSPLHF	TGTGCCAGCCGGAAGACAGGGGAGGGTTCACCCCTCCACTTT
NA	TRBJ1-1	TRBV7-9	NA	CASSQQVNTEAFF	TGTGCCAGCAGCCAACAAGTGAACACTGAAGCTTTCTTT
NA	TRBJ2-1	TRBV10-3	NA	CAISESTQPNEQFF	TGTGCCATCAGTGAGTCCACACAGCCCAATGAGCAGTTCTTC
NA	TRBJ1-5	TRBV3-1/TRBV3-2	TRBD1	CASSQTQGGVNQPQHF	TGTGCCAGCAGCCAGACGCAGGGGGGCGTCAATCAGCCCCAGCATTTT
NA	TRBJ1-1	TRBV7-9	TRBD1	CASSSARGTEAFF	TGTGCCAGCAGTTCCGCCAGGGGGACTGAAGCTTTCTTT
NA	TRBJ1-2	TRBV11-2	NA	CASSLLPGEVYGYTF	TGTGCCAGCAGCTTACTCCCGGGGGAGGTCTATGGCTACACCTTC
NA	TRBJ1-2	TRBV7-6	NA	CASSLSAGGDANYGYTF	TGTGCCAGCAGCTTAAGTGCGGGCGGCGACGCTAACTATGGCTACACCTTC
NA	TRBJ2-7	TRBV7-2	NA	CASSFSAGASEQYF	TGTGCCAGCAGCTTTTCAGCGGGCGCCTCTGAGCAGTACTTC
NA	TRBJ2-7	TRBV27	NA	CASSLSPAGRYEQYF	TGTGCCAGCAGTTTATCGCCAGCGGGCAGATACGAGCAGTACTTC
NA	TRBJ1-5	TRBV24-1	NA	CATSDNEQRPQHF	TGTGCCACCAGTGATAATGAGCAAAGGCCCCAGCATTTT
few	TRBJ1-3	TRBV28	TRBD1	CASSLAVHRGTNSGNTIYF	TGTGCCAGCAGCTTGGCCGTCCACAGGGGAACAAACTCTGGAAACACCATATATTTT
once	TRBJ2-7	TRBV9	TRBD2	CASSEGLAGGLYEQYF	TGTGCCAGCAGCGAGGGACTAGCGGGAGGGTTGTATGAGCAGTACTTC
NA	TRBJ1-1	TRBV19	NA	CASSIVPGYTEAFF	TGTGCCAGTAGTATTGTGCCAGGCTACACTGAAGCTTTCTTT
NA	TRBJ2-2	TRBV9	TRBD2	CASHPSGRDATGELFF	TGTGCCAGCCATCCCTCCGGGAGGGATGCCACCGGGGAGCTGTTTTTT
NA	TRBJ2-5	TRBV9	TRBD1	CASSVDRGSSETQYF	TGTGCCAGCAGCGTAGACAGGGGTAGCTCTGAGACCCAGTACTTC
NA	TRBJ2-3	TRBV30	NA	CAWSIGLDTQYF	TGTGCCTGGAGTATCGGTCTGGATACGCAGTATTTT
NA	TRBJ1-3	TRBV28	NA	CASSLMGRNTIYF	TGTGCCAGCAGTTTAATGGGGCGAAACACCATATATTTT
once	TRBJ1-1	TRBV28	TRBD1	CASSTTGGGTEAFF	TGTGCCAGCAGTACTACAGGGGGCGGCACTGAAGCTTTCTTT
NA	TRBJ1-1	TRBV7-9	TRBD1	CASSLGVLDRGVQAFF	TGTGCCAGCAGCCTGGGAGTCTTGGACAGGGGAGTTCAAGCTTTCTTT
NA	TRBJ1-2	TRBV19	NA	CASTTGTSGYTF	TGTGCCAGCACCACCGGGACAAGCGGCTACACCTTC
NA	TRBJ1-4	TRBV2	TRBD1	CASRDRDEKLFF	TGTGCCAGCCGGGACAGGGATGAAAAACTGTTTTTT
NA	TRBJ1-2	TRBV11-2	NA	CASSLDMAGVYWEGYTF	TGTGCCAGCAGCTTAGACATGGCGGGGGTCTATTGGGAAGGCTACACCTTC